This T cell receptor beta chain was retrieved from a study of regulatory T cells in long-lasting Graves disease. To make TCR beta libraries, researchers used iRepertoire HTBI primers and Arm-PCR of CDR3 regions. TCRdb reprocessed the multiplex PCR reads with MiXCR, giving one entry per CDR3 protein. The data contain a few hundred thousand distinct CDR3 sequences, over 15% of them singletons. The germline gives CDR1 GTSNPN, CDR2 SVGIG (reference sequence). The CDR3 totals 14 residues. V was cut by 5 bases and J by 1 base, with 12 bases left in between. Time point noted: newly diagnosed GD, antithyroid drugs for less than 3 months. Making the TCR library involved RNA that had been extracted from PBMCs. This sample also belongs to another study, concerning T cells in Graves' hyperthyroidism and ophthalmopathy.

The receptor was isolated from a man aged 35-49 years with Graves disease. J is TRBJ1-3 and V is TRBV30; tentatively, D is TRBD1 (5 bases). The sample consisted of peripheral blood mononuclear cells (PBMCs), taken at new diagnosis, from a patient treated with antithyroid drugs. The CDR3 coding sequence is TGTGCCTGGGCCCCGGGGGGGTCTGGAAACACCATATATTTT. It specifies CAWAPGGSGNTIYF.